The present T cell receptor beta chain was sequenced within a study of patients and donors after allogeneic stem cell transplantation. TCRdb fed the RT-PCR reads into MiXCR, producing one record per CDR3 protein. The repertoire includes over 130,000 distinct CDR3 sequences, approximately 40% of them detected once, and approximately 50% sits in the top ten. The TCR originated in a human donor who was either an allogeneic HSCT recipient or a stem cell or donor lymphocyte infusion donor (not recorded which). It is not recorded whose cells these are; they may come from a transplant donor. The sample taken for sequencing was blood, either unsorted or a sorted T cell fraction (not recorded which).

The CDR3 region is CASSSLRGGYTF. The CDR3 bases are TGTGCCAGCAGTTCCCTGAGGGGCGGCTACACCTTC. The chain links TRBV6-5 to TRBJ1-2; D may be TRBD1 (5 bases). The CDR3 consists of 12 residues. The germline V and J ends were trimmed by 4 bases and 8 bases, with 11 bases remaining between them. In germline, CDR1 is MNHEY, CDR2 SVGAGI.